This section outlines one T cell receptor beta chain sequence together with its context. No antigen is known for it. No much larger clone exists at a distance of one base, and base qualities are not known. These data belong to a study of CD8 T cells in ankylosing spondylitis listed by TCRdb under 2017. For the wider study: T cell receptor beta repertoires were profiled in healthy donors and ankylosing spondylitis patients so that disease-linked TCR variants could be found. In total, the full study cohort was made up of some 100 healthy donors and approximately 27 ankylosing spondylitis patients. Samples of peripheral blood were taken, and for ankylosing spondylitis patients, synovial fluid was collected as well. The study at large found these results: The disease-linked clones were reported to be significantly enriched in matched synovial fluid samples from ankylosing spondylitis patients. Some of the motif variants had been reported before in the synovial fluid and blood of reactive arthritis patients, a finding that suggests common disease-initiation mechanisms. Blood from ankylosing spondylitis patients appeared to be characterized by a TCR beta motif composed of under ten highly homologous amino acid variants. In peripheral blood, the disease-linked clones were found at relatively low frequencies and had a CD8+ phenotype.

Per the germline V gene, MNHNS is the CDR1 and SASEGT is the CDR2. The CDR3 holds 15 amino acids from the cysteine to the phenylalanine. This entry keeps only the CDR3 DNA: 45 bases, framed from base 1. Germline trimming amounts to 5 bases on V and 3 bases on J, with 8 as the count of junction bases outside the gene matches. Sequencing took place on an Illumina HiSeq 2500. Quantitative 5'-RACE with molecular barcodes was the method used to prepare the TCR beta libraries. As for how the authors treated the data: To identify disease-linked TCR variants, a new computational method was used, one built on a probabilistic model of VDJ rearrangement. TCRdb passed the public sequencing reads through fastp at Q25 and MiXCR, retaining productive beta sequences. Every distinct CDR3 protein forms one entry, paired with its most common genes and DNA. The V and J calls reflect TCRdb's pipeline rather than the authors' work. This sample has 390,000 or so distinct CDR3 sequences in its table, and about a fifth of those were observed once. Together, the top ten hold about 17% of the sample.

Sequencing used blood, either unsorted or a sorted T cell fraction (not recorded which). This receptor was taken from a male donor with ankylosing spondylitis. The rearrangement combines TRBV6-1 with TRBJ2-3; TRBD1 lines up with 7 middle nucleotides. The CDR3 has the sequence CASSPPGGFTDTQYF. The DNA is TGTGCCAGCAGTCCTCCAGGGGGTTTTACAGATACGCAGTATTTT.